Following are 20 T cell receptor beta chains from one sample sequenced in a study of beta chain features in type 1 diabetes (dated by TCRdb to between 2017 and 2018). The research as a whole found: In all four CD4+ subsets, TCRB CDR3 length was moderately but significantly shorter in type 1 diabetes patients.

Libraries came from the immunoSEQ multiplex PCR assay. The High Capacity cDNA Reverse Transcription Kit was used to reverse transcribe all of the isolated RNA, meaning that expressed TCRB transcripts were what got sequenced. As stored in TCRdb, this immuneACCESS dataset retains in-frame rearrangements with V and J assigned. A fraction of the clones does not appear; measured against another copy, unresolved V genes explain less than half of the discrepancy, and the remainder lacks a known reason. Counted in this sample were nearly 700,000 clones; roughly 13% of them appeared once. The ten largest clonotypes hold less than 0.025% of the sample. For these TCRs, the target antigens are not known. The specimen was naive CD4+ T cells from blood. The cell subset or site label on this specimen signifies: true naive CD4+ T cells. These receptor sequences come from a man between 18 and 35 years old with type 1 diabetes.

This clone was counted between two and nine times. CDR3 amino acids: CASSAQGPSYGYTF. The CDR3 DNA reads TGTGCCAGCAGTGCGCAGGGACCTTCTTATGGCTACACCTTC. The V call is TRBV2, the J call TRBJ1-2, with D possibly TRBD1 on 5 matching bases. The CDR3 loop spans 14 amino acids. Germline loops: CDR1 SNHLY, CDR2 FYNNEI. V was cut by 4 bases and J by 5 bases, with 14 bases left in between.

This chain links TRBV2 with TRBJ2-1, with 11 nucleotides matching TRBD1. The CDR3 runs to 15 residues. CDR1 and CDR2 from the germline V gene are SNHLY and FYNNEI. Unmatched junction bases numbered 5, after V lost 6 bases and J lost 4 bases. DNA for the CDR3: TGTGCCAGCAGCCGAGGACAGGGGGCTTACAATGAGCAGTTCTTC. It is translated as CASSRGQGAYNEQFF.

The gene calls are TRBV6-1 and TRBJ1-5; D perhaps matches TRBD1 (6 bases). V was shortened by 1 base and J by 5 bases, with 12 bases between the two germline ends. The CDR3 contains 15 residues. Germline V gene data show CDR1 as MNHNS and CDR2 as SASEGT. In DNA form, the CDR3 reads TGTGCCAGCAGTGAAGGTGCAGGGGACCATCAGCCCCAGCATTTT. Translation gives CASSEGAGDHQPQHF.

CDR3 in amino acids: CASSAIQGPYGYTF. DNA for the CDR3: TGTGCCAGCAGTGCGATCCAGGGACCCTATGGCTACACCTTC. The chain uses TRBV25-1 and TRBJ1-2; a weak D match, TRBD1 (5 bases). V was shortened by 4 bases and J by 4 bases, with 13 bases between the two germline ends. CDR3 length equals 14 residues. The germline gives CDR1 MGHDK, CDR2 SYGVNS.

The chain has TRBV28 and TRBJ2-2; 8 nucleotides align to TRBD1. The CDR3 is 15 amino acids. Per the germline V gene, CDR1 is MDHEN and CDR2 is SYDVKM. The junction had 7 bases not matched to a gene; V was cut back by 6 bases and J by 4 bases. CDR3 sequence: CASSLITGGTGELFF. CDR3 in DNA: TGTGCCAGCAGCCTTATTACAGGGGGCACCGGGGAGCTGTTTTTT.

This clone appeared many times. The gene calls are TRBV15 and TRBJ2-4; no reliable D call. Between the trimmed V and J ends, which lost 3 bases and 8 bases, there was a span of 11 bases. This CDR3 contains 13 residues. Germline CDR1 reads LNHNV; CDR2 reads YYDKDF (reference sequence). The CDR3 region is CATSSRRMDIQYF. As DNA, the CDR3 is TGTGCCACCAGCAGTCGACGGATGGACATTCAGTACTTC.

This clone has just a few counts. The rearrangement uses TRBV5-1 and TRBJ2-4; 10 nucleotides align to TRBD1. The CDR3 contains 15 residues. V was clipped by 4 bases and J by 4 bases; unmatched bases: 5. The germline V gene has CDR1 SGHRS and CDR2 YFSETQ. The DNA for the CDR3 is TGCGCCAGCAGCCGATCGGGACAGGGGAAAAACATTCAGTACTTC. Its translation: CASSRSGQGKNIQYF. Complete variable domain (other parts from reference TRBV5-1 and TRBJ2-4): KAGVTQTPRYLIKTRGQQVTLSCSPISGHRSVSWYQQTPGQGLQFLFEYFSETQRNKGNFPGRFSGRQFSNSRSEMNVSTLELGDSALYLCASSRSGQGKNIQYFGAGTRLSVL.

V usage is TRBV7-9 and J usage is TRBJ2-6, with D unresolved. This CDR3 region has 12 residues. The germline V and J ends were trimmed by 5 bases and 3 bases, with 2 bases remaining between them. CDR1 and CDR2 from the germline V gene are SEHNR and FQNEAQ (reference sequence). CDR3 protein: CASSRGANVLTF. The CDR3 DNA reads TGTGCCAGCAGCCGTGGGGCCAACGTCCTGACTTTC.

DNA of the CDR3: TGTGCCAGCAGTGAAGACTCGCACGGGGAGCTGTTTTTT. The encoded protein is CASSEDSHGELFF. V and J are TRBV2 and TRBJ2-2; D remains unclear. The CDR3 is 13 amino acids. Looked up from germline, CDR1 is SNHLY and CDR2 is FYNNEI. V lost 1 base to trimming and J lost 7 bases, with 7 bases between them.

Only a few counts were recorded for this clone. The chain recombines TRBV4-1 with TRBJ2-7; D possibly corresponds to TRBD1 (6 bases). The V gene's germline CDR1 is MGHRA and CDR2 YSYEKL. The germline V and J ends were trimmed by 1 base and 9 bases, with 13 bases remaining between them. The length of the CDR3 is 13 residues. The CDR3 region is CASSQGGQGRQYF. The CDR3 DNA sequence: TGCGCCAGCAGCCAAGGCGGGCAGGGGAGGCAGTACTTC.

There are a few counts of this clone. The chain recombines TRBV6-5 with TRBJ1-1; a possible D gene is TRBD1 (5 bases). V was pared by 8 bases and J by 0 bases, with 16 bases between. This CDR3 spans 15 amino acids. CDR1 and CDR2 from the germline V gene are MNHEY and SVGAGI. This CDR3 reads CASCRSGTLNTEAFF. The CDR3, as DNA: TGTGCCAGCTGCCGCTCCGGGACTTTGAACACTGAAGCTTTCTTT.

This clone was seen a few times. CDR3 DNA sequence: TGTGCCAGCAGCACACCCATTGGGGGTAGCAATCAGCCCCAGCATTTT. The encoded protein is CASSTPIGGSNQPQHF. The chain couples TRBV7-2 to TRBJ1-5; weak D call: TRBD1 (5 bases). Germline CDR1 SGHTA, CDR2 FQGNSA. V lost 5 bases and J lost 0, with 14 bases in between. The CDR3 extends over 16 amino acids. Using reference TRBV7-2 and TRBJ1-5 for the parts outside the CDR3, the full variable domain is GAGVSQSPSNKVTEKGKDVELRCDPISGHTALYWYRQSLGQGLEFLIYFQGNSAPDKSGLPSDRFSAERTGGSVSTLTIQRTQQEDSAVYLCASSTPIGGSNQPQHFGDGTRLSIL.

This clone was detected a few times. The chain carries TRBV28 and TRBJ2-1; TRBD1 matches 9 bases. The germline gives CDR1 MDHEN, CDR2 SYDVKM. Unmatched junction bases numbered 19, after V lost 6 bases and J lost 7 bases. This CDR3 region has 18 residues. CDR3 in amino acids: CASRSGTGQRGGTNEQFF. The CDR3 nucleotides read TGTGCCAGCAGGTCCGGGACAGGGCAGAGGGGGGGAACTAATGAGCAGTTCTTC. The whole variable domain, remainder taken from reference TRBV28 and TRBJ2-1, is DVKVTQSSRYLVKRTGEKVFLECVQDMDHENMFWYRQDPGLGLRLIYFSYDVKMKEKGDIPEGYSVSREKKERFSLILESASTNQTSMYLCASRSGTGQRGGTNEQFFGPGTRLTVL.

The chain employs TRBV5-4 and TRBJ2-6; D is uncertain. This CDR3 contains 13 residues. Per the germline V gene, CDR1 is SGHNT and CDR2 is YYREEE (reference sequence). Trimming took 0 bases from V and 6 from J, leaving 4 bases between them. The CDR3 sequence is CASSLDLANVLTF. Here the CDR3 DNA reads TGTGCCAGCAGCTTGGATTTGGCCAACGTCCTGACTTTC.

CDR3: CASSRVYGDSGGGELFF. CDR3 DNA sequence: TGTGCCAGCAGCCGAGTGTACGGGGATAGCGGAGGCGGGGAGCTGTTTTTT. This chain connects TRBV4-2 to TRBJ2-2; a possible D gene is TRBD2 (6 bases). The germline gives CDR1 LGHNA, CDR2 YNFKEQ. Trimming pared 4 bases from V and 7 bases from J, leaving 22 bases between. This CDR3 is 17 amino acids long.

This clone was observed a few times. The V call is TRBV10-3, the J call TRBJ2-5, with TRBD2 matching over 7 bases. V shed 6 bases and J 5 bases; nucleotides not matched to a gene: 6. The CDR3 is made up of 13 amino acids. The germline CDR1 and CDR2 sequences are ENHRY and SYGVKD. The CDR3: CAISLTSAETQYF. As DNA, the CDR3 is TGTGCCATCAGCCTCACTAGCGCGGAGACCCAGTACTTC.

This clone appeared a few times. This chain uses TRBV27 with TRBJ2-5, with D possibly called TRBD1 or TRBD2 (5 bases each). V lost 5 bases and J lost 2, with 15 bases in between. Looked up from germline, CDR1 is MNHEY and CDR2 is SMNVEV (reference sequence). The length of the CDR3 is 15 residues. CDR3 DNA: TGTGCCAGCAGTCCGGGGCCAGGGAATCAAGAGACCCAGTACTTC. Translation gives CASSPGPGNQETQYF.

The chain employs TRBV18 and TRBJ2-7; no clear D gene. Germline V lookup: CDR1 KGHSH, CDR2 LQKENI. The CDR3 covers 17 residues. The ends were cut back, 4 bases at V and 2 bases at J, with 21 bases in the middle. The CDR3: CASSLSRHSLTPYEQYF. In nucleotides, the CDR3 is TGTGCCAGCTCACTCTCACGGCATTCCCTAACTCCCTACGAGCAGTACTTC.

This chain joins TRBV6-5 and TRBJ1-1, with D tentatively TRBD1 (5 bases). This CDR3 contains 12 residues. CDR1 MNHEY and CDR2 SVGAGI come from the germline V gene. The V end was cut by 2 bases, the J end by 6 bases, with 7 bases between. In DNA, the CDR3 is TGTGCCAGCAGTTACCGACAGTCTGAAGCTTTCTTT. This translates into CASSYRQSEAFF.

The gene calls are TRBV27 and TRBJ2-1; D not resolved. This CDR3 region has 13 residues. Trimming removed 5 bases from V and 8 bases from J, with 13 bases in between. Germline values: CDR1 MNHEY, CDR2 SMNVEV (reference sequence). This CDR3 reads CASSQPPGYEQFF. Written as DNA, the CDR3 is TGTGCCAGCAGTCAACCACCCGGGTATGAGCAGTTCTTC.